This note documents a single TCR beta chain sequence. Germline trimming cut 10 bases from V and 1 base from J; bases unmatched to any gene: 8. The germline gives CDR1 LNHDA, CDR2 SQIVND (reference sequence). The CDR3 loop spans 15 amino acids. This specimen comes from a study of PD-1 blockade in classical Hodgkin lymphoma. Brentuximab vedotin exposure varied among the patients, all of whom had relapsed after autologous stem cell transplantation. This table comes from immunoSEQ multiplex PCR, and its TCRdb copy is limited to in-frame clones, with some not included. There are around 50,000 clones in the sample; around 93% occur only once, and less than 11% lies in the top ten.

The TCR sequence derives from a human donor with classical Hodgkin lymphoma. The V and J genes are TRBV19 and TRBJ2-3; 10 bases map to TRBD2. Sample: peripheral blood mononuclear cells (PBMCs), taken before the second cycle of nivolumab. The CDR3 nucleotides read TGTGCCACCTCAGGACTAGCGGTACGCACAGATACGCAGTATTTT. Translated, it gives CATSGLAVRTDTQYF.